A single TCR beta chain is shown here with its context. Its antigen is unknown. Per-nucleotide qualities are absent, and no much larger clonotype sits a single base away. These data are taken from a study of cytomegalovirus exposure and HLA in healthy donors listed by TCRdb under 2017. For context, the study as a whole: In an earlier analysis of some 610 of the donors, approximately 300 Gb of sequence data and roughly 100 million unique TCR beta sequences from about 179 million T cells were reported. An earlier analysis of around 580 of the donors used high-throughput TCR beta sequencing to judge whether each TCR beta V gene segment behaved as functional or pseudogenic. Every discovery cohort repertoire had been produced on one sequencing platform. The aim of the study was to test whether cataloging public T cell receptors could identify signatures of past pathogen exposure. About five DR-DQ haplotypes were handled as single units for association and clustering because linkage in the cohort was strong. Of the 300 to 500 genotyped donors, 81% were placed in the genetic ancestry cluster associated with self-reported Caucasian donors. The number of typed donors differed by locus: 629-630 for A, B, C, DRB1 and DQB1; some 540 for DQA1; fewer than 610 for DPA1; and some 450 for DPB1. In the later analysis, no new phenotypic data were used to find candidate immune exposures; instead, reliance was placed on TCR beta sequences and their occurrence across donors. In a later genetic analysis, genome-wide SNP genotypes for about 60% of the 666 donors were used, and that subset was treated as a discovery cohort. Roughly 300 gigabases of sequencing data and tens of millions of unique TCR sequences were included in an early release covering about 700 HLA-typed donors. A separate validation cohort of 90 to 150 different subjects was used in addition to the approximately 700-subject first cohort. HLA typing included class I and class II loci at four-digit resolution. To predict cytomegalovirus infection status, the study brought together high-throughput TCR immunosequencing, statistical association of individual TCRs with disease status, and machine learning. Donor age, sex, ethnicity and CMV serostatus were collected together with the repertoire data. Among roughly 400 genotyped donors of the cohort, an average of about 240,000 unique TCR beta nucleotide sequences was sequenced per donor, of which about 19% were non-productive. To study patterns of TCR occurrence, a later analysis re-analyzed previously published TCR beta repertoires from hundreds of donors and added high-resolution HLA genotyping. The T cell repertoires of several hundred subjects were profiled by immunosequencing and related to cytomegalovirus serostatus. The paper's findings and limits, for the study overall: A later genetic analysis associated a missense DCLRE1C variant with V-gene and J-gene trimming of TCR beta chains, and an independent cohort replicated the association. A cluster of highly shared sequence variants was judged likely to be a technical artifact of the sequencing pipeline. Fewer than 20 rarely observed V segments, including chromosome 9 orphons, were excluded from the earlier analysis of a few hundred of the donors because counts were too low. A later genetic analysis reported fewer N-insertions in productive TCRs among donors in an Asian-associated ancestry cluster than the roughly 700-donor mean. Some IMGT-functional V segments, including TRBV6-2 and TRBV6-3, could not be distinguished by the 87-base-pair reads and were therefore excluded. A further reported finding was that TCR beta sequences accurately predicted the HLA-A and HLA-B alleles for most subjects in the first cohort. The study listed 164 TCR beta chains as associated with cytomegalovirus. Linkage disequilibrium might explain the correlated functional status among segregating V segments, but an unknown experimental factor could not be ruled out. In a later analysis, HLA-associated TCR beta chains were found to be more clonally expanded and to have lower generation probabilities than equally common non-associated chains. An earlier analysis of around 540 of the donors showed that most TCR beta V segments appeared in productive rearrangements either about 87% or about 30% of the time, which broadly matched IMGT annotations. Because HLA typing was unavailable for some donors at each locus, only the typed subset was used in association tests. While some public TCRs were present in many individuals, most TCR sequences turned up only very rarely across donors. The classifier was reported to diagnose cytomegalovirus status with high specificity and sensitivity in both the original cohort and the validation cohort. In a later analysis, several top co-occurrence clusters were reported to appear linked to parvovirus B19, influenza, CMV and Epstein-Barr virus. In a later analysis, the rate of TCR association differed among HLA loci, with DRB1 alleles having the most associated TCRs and HLA-C alleles having the fewest. The presence/absence analyses assumed that sequencing depth was roughly uniform across donors, and that assumption may not be true. Three of the identified cytomegalovirus-associated TCR beta chains were confirmed in vitro to be specific for cytomegalovirus antigens. When HLA alleles, especially DR and DQ, strongly co-occurred, TCR associations were difficult to assign to individual alleles. Only TCR beta chains were sequenced in this cohort, and the absence of alpha or paired-chain data limited detectable features. It was suggested by the authors that the approach could potentially be generalized to other disease states and immunological phenotypes. A later analysis associated about 17,000 TCR beta sequences with specific HLA alleles at a false discovery rate of 0.05. In a later analysis, most CMV-associated TCR beta chains were found to appear HLA-restricted, with HLA associations seemingly driven largely by CMV exposure. The only immune exposure information available for the cohort was CMV serostatus.

Receptors were amplified or captured by the immunoSEQ multiplex PCR assay. The multiplex PCR relied on a mix of 60 forward primers for TCR Vbeta segments and 13 reverse primers for TCR Jbeta segments. The CDR3 region of rearranged TCR beta genes was amplified from genomic DNA by a multiplex PCR assay. Amplified TCR beta libraries were sequenced as 87-base-pair reads on the Illumina HiSeq System. The original pipeline was this. Across the 500 to 750 repertoires, a later analysis counted tens of millions of unique TCR beta chains, 9.5 million to 13 million of which were shared by at least two donors. Raw reads were error-corrected and collapsed into unique sequences with a nearest-neighbor algorithm that merged closely related sequences to remove PCR and sequencing errors. V, D and J gene segments were assigned by aligning CDR3 sequences to IMGT reference sequences. For a sequence to be retained, at least a six-nucleotide match to both a V gene segment and a J gene segment was required. A rearrangement was called productive if the CDR3 had no stop codons and remained in frame with V and J, and every other rearrangement was called non-productive. Following IMGT convention, CDR3 was defined as the stretch from the second conserved V-encoded cysteine to the conserved J-encoded phenylalanine. In an earlier analysis of around 640 of the donors, sequences lacking an unambiguous match to a single V gene segment were excluded. An earlier analysis of about 590 of the donors classified V segments as functional when productive rearrangements were above 56.7% and as segregating when the standard deviation between donors was above 5%. To diagnose cytomegalovirus status from the catalog of TCR beta chain sequences, a statistical classification framework was built. V and J gene assignment, in a later analysis, came from comparing TCR nucleotide sequences with IMGT/GENE-DB human TR gene sequences. In a later analysis, CDR3 sequences and most-parsimonious VDJ recombination scenarios were assigned using the TCRdist pipeline. A later analysis defined each TCR beta chain by its CDR3 amino acid sequence plus V-gene family, and excluded reads lacking a unique V-gene family. To address suspected cross-contamination and a sequencing artifact, a later analysis removed 592 highly shared, low-generation-probability nucleotide sequences. For each public chain, a later analysis derived a clonal expansion index from normalized ranks of inferred template counts within each repertoire. In a later analysis, generation probabilities were computed with a VDJ recombination model fitted to out-of-frame rearrangements, and the resulting probabilities were checked against IGoR. A later analysis scored TCR-TCR, TCR-HLA and TCR-CMV co-occurrence with hypergeometric tests, applying a repertoire-size bias correction to TCR pairs. In a later analysis, false discovery rates were estimated by permuting HLA or CMV assignments 20 times. A later analysis grouped co-occurring TCRs with DBSCAN, adding TCRdist sequence similarity when clustering within HLA-allele-positive subsets. For co-occurrence clustering, repertoires with fewer than 30,000 or more than 120,000 public chains were excluded, along with several repertoires with anomalous nucleotide sharing. TCRdb retrieved this table from immuneACCESS and kept in-frame rearrangements only. Not all clones are present; in checked studies, unresolved V genes account for under half, and no reason is known for the remainder. D and trimming come from the DNA, and the V and J calls and clone size come from that table. This sample comprises about 240,000 clones, around 81% of them detected only once. The ten largest clonotypes hold about 8% of the sample.

The cohort was made up of 500 to 850 healthy bone marrow donors. All cohort members were sampled while nominally healthy, although unrecorded immune exposures were likely present. The donor was CMV seropositive and was included in the group of 250 to 350 seropositive cohort members. A peripheral blood sample was provided by each donor, and peripheral blood mononuclear cells were used for TCR beta sequencing. Genomic DNA extraction from the blood cell samples was performed with the Qiagen DNeasy Blood Extraction Kit. The germline V gene encodes CDR1 GTSNPN and CDR2 SVGIG (reference sequence). CDR3 length: 16 amino acids, cysteine to phenylalanine. The only DNA kept is the CDR3, 48 bases in frame from the first base. V is shortened by 4 bases, J by 0 bases, and the region joining them spans 18 bases.

The chain is made from TRBV30 and TRBJ1-1, and possibly TRBD1, on 5 matching bases. Sequencing used PBMCs. The TCR sequence derives from a woman aged 55-69 years in good health and CMV-seropositive. The nucleotides read TGTGCCTGGACCCTCCGGACAACGGCCCTGAACACTGAAGCTTTCTTT. Translated, this gives CAWTLRTTALNTEAFF.